The 24 T cell receptor beta chains reported below all come from one sample, sequenced in a study of molecular identifiers for immune sequencing clone quantification. TCRdb analysed the PCR reads with MiXCR anew, one entry per CDR3 protein. The sample gives about 640,000 distinct CDR3 sequences, 15% to 20% of which show up once; roughly 0.9% is in the top ten. Source material: naive CD8+ T cells from blood, with Jurkat cell RNA spiked in. Documented subset: FACS-sorted CD8+CD4-CCR7+CD45RA+ naive T cells. These receptors were obtained from a human donor in good health. Some libraries in this study had Jurkat cell RNA spiked in.

This clonotype was recorded at least ten times. An end of the junction does not agree with germline; a read error may underlie this. The V call is TRBV7-7, the J call TRBJ2-5, with TRBD1 matching 10 bases. The CDR3 has 16 amino acids. Germline CDR1 and CDR2: SSHAT and FNYEAQ (reference sequence). CDR3: CASTPHAGQGFKTQYF. Written as DNA, the CDR3 is TGTGCTAGCACCCCCCACGCGGGACAGGGGTTTAAGACCCAGTACTTC.

As regards this clonotype: It may be a read error: a sequence one base away is much more abundant. This chain links TRBV7-3 with TRBJ2-2; possibly TRBD1 for D (6 bases). This CDR3 region has 16 residues. Looked up from germline, CDR1 is SGHTA and CDR2 is FQGTGA. DNA of the CDR3: TGTGCCAGCAGCCTCCCCGGGGACACTAACACCGGGGAGCTGTCTTTT. Translation: CASSLPGDTNTGELSF.

Remarks on this clonotype: With a much larger clone just one base away, this may be a read error. The chain combines TRBV20-1 with TRBJ1-1; D ambiguous. The germline V and J ends were trimmed by 5 bases and 3 bases, with 10 bases remaining between them. The V gene's germline CDR1 is DFQATT and CDR2 SNEGSKA (reference sequence). This CDR3 has 12 amino acids. CDR3 nucleotides: TGCAGTGCTCTTCTTTTTGACACTGAAGCTTTCTTT. It encodes CSALLFDTEAFF.

This clonotype was seen at least ten times. The genes are TRBV29-1 and TRBJ2-2; D unclear. Germline CDR1 is SQVTM and CDR2 is ANQGSEA. The ends were cut back, 0 bases at V and 5 bases at J, with 13 bases in the middle. The CDR3 sequence is 15 residues long. CDR3 region: CSVEDQSTLTGELFF. Here the CDR3 DNA reads TGCAGCGTTGAAGATCAGTCAACTCTGACCGGGGAGCTGTTTTTT.

This clonotype has only a few counts. V and J are TRBV20-1 and TRBJ2-7; D not certain. The CDR3 totals 14 residues. Trimming removed 4 bases from V and 2 bases from J, with 15 bases in between. Per germline, CDR1 DFQATT and CDR2 SNEGSKA (reference sequence). The CDR3 DNA follows: TGCAGTGCTATATTAAGGAACGTAGCCTACGAGCAGTACTTC. As protein: CSAILRNVAYEQYF.

Comment on this clonotype: At one end the junction does not follow the germline gene, possibly because of a read error. V gene TRBV11-2 combines with J gene TRBJ2-7; perhaps D is TRBD1 or TRBD2 (5 bases each). The CDR3 totals 15 residues. The germline V gene encodes CDR1 SGHAT and CDR2 FQNNGV. The DNA of the CDR3 is TGTGCCAGCGGCTTATCGGGACCCCTGTCCTACGAGCAGTACTTC. Translated, it gives CASGLSGPLSYEQYF.

This clonotype came up once. A read error may be the cause here, since a much bigger clone is one base away. The V gene is TRBV6-2 or TRBV6-3, the J gene TRBJ2-7; D gene ambiguous. The end of the DNA fits TRBJ2-5 better, so the J call may be wrong. Germline CDR1 and CDR2: MNHEY and SVGEGT. The CDR3 is 13 residues long. Written as DNA, the CDR3 is TGTGCCAGCAGTTTCTCGCTTCCAGAGACCCAGTACTTC. This sequence encodes CASSFSLPETQYF.

This clonotype was counted ten times or more. The V call is TRBV7-2, the J call TRBJ2-5, with 7 bases matching TRBD1. The germline gives CDR1 SGHTA, CDR2 FQGNSA. This CDR3 is built from 15 residues. The junction had 11 bases not matched to a gene; V was cut back by 5 bases and J by 5 bases. The CDR3 DNA reads as TGTGCCAGCAGCAGAGGGGACAGCGTGGGGGAGACCCAGTACTTC. Residues: CASSRGDSVGETQYF.

DNA for the CDR3: TGTGCCAGCAGAAACGACAGGGAACTCTCCTACGAGCAGTACTTC. It specifies CASRNDRELSYEQYF. The J gene is TRBJ2-7, the V gene TRBV27; TRBD1 agrees at 7 bases. CDR1 MNHEY and CDR2 SMNVEV come from the germline V gene (reference sequence). The CDR3 has 15 residues. J gave up 0 bases and V 6 bases, and 8 bases lay outside the gene matches.

This clonotype was picked up many times. The rearrangement joins TRBV24-1 to TRBJ1-1; the match to TRBD1 covers 7 bases. The CDR3 consists of 15 residues. The J segment lost 5 bases and the V segment lost 9 bases, leaving 14 bases of the junction unmatched. The germline gives CDR1 KGHDR, CDR2 SFDVKD. CDR3 bases: TGTGCCACCCGGGCTAGGACAGGCGGGAGGACTGAAGCTTTCTTT. Its protein product is CATRARTGGRTEAFF.

This clonotype was seen just once. A much larger clone lies one base from this, so it may be a read error. The chain is built from TRBV21-1 and TRBJ2-2; no DNA check was done on the table's D call, TRBD1. TRBV21-1 is reported as a pseudogene. The CDR3 runs 17 residues. In DNA form, the CDR3 reads TGTGCCAGCAGCAAAACGGGCAGGGAGAAACTCACCGGGGAGCTGTTTTTT. Translation: CASSKTGREKLTGELFF.

On this clonotype itself: This could be a read error, since a much larger clone is one nucleotide away. V gene TRBV7-2 combines with J gene TRBJ2-1; 7 bases are a match to TRBD2. Germline CDR1 is SGHTA and CDR2 is FQGNSA. CDR3 size: 15 residues. CDR3 region: CAGSLDLAAYNEQFF. CDR3 DNA: TGTGCCGGCAGCTTAGACCTAGCGGCCTACAATGAGCAGTTCTTC. Based on the CDR3 plus reference TRBV7-2 and TRBJ2-1, the full variable domain is GAGVSQSPSNKVTEKGKDVELRCDPISGHTALYWYRQSLGQGLEFLIYFQGNSAPDKSGLPSDRFSAERTGGSVSTLTIQRTQQEDSAVYLCAGSLDLAAYNEQFFGPGTRLTVL.

The sample holds many counts of this clonotype. The chain employs TRBV7-2 and TRBJ1-5, with D perhaps TRBD1 (6 bases). The CDR3 totals 17 residues. Germline V gives CDR1 SGHTA, CDR2 FQGNSA. V was pared by 1 base and J by 9 bases, with 22 bases between. DNA of the CDR3: TGTGCCAGCAGCTTAGAAGGGGGGGGAATTTTGGGTCGGCCCCAGCATTTT. This encodes CASSLEGGGILGRPQHF.

This clonotype was detected only a few times. The CDR3 protein is CASSQDQDRGTGELFF. The CDR3 DNA is TGCGCCAGCAGCCAAGATCAGGACAGGGGTACCGGGGAGCTGTTTTTT. J is TRBJ2-2 and V is TRBV4-3; 9 bases are shared with TRBD1. V dropped 0 bases and J dropped 5; count of bases not matched to a gene: 4. The CDR3 runs to 16 residues. Germline V gives CDR1 LGHNA, CDR2 YSLEER.

About this clonotype: A much larger clone lies a single base off, so this may be a read error. The rearrangement uses TRBV7-9 and TRBJ2-5; 10 bases agree with TRBD2. V shed 8 bases and J 5 bases; nucleotides not matched to a gene: 11. Germline V gene lookup returns CDR1 SEHNR and CDR2 FQNEAQ (reference sequence). The CDR3 is 15 amino acids. The CDR3 sequence: CASAEGLAEWETQYF. CDR3 in DNA: TGTGCCAGCGCAGAAGGACTAGCGGAATGGGAGACCCAGTACTTC. Using reference TRBV7-9 and TRBJ2-5 for the parts outside the CDR3, the full variable domain is DTGVSQNPRHKITKRGQNVTFRCDPISEHNRLYWYRQTLGQGPEFLTYFQNEAQLEKSRLLSDRFSAERPKGSFSTLEIQRTEQGDSAMYLCASAEGLAEWETQYFGPGTRLLVL.

This clonotype was detected a few times. The chain has TRBV4-3 and TRBJ1-2, with 10 bases lining up with TRBD1. Germline V gene data show CDR1 as LGHNA and CDR2 as YSLEER. The V gene end was trimmed by 1 base and the J gene end by 6 bases; junction bases not matched to a gene: 2. The CDR3 contains 14 residues. The chain's CDR3 is CASSQAGQGNGYTF. CDR3 in DNA: TGCGCCAGCAGCCAAGCGGGACAGGGGAATGGCTACACCTTC.

This clonotype was observed a handful of times. V gene TRBV4-1 combines with J gene TRBJ2-2; 8 positions agree with TRBD1. From germline, CDR1 is MGHRA and CDR2 YSYEKL. This CDR3 region has 16 residues. V was pared by 3 bases and J by 8 bases, with 11 bases of the junction left unmatched. CDR3: CASSHRGSGGPGELFF. CDR3 nucleotides: TGCGCCAGCAGCCACCGAGGATCAGGGGGCCCTGGGGAGCTGTTTTTT.

Ten or more counts support this clonotype. The gene calls are TRBV4-3 and TRBJ1-1; 8 bases agree with TRBD1. The germline gives CDR1 LGHNA, CDR2 YSLEER. Trimming cost V 1 base and J 4 bases; bases outside gene matches: 2. There are 14 residues in the CDR3. The CDR3 protein is CASSQGTGLTEAFF. In nucleotides, the CDR3 is TGCGCCAGCAGCCAAGGGACAGGGCTCACTGAAGCTTTCTTT.

This clonotype was seen at least ten times. The J gene is TRBJ2-3, the V gene TRBV4-2; tentatively, D is TRBD2 (5 bases). Germline V CDR1 and CDR2: LGHNA, YNFKEQ. The CDR3 sequence is 15 residues long. Trimming left V 1 base short and J 3 bases short, with 11 bases between. The chain's CDR3 is CASSQAEAETDTQYF. CDR3 nucleotide sequence: TGTGCCAGCAGCCAAGCGGAGGCCGAGACAGATACGCAGTATTTT.

This clonotype was picked up many times. This chain joins TRBV29-1 and TRBJ2-1; D tentatively fits TRBD1 or TRBD2 (6 bases each). Trimming stripped 8 bases from V and 9 bases from J, with 17 bases between. Germline V gene lookup returns CDR1 SQVTM and CDR2 ANQGSEA. The CDR3 runs 12 residues. The CDR3 spells CSSRLGGTEQFF. DNA for the CDR3: TGCAGCTCCAGGTTGGGGGGCACTGAGCAGTTCTTC.

The chain links TRBV10-3 to TRBJ2-5; 11 bases are shared with TRBD2. Trimming removed 8 bases from V and 1 base from J; junction bases left unmatched: 9. Germline V gene data show CDR1 as ENHRY and CDR2 as SYGVKD. CDR3 length equals 16 residues. The CDR3: CAIGQGLAGSQETQYF. CDR3 in DNA: TGTGCCATCGGGCAAGGACTAGCGGGCTCCCAAGAGACCCAGTACTTC.

V and J are TRBV11-3 and TRBJ2-1; perhaps D is TRBD1 or TRBD2 (5 bases each). Germline V gives CDR1 SGHNT, CDR2 YENEEA. The CDR3 has 16 residues. V was trimmed by 5 bases and J by 2 bases, leaving 16 bases between them. As DNA, the CDR3 is TGTGCCAGCAGCAAATCGGGTCGAGGGGCCTACAATGAGCAGTTCTTC. Translation: CASSKSGRGAYNEQFF.

A few counts support this clonotype. V and J are TRBV4-3 and TRBJ2-7, with unresolved D. The CDR3 totals 14 residues. V was trimmed by 0 bases and J by 3 bases, leaving 9 bases between them. The germline V gene encodes CDR1 LGHNA and CDR2 YSLEER. The CDR3 DNA reads TGCGCCAGCAGCCAAGACACCACAAACTACGAGCAGTACTTC. Translated: CASSQDTTNYEQYF.

Notes on this clonotype: This may be a read error, as it is one base from a much larger clone. The J gene is TRBJ1-1, the V gene TRBV20-1; unclear D gene. The CDR3 length is 14 residues. The germline gives CDR1 DFQATT, CDR2 SNEGSKA (reference sequence). In nucleotides, the CDR3 is TGCAGTGCTAGATCCCTGATGGGGAACGCTGAAGCTTTCTTT. Its protein is CSARSLMGNAEAFF.